These T cell receptor beta chains were read from a single sample in a study of cytomegalovirus exposure and HLA in healthy donors. Clones were sequenced by immunoSEQ multiplex PCR, and TCRdb holds only the in-frame ones, with some missing. The profile shows 140,000 to 150,000 clones, 60% to 85% of them singletons. Sequencing was done on a sample of PBMCs. Receptors originate from a man aged 35-49 years in good health and CMV-seropositive. Both conserved end residues are part of each CDR3. D genes are given only for firm matches. The size field is filled for only some rows; it gives once, few, many or a size class.

V: TRBV11-1; D: NA; size: NA; J: TRBJ1-1; DNA: TGTGCCAGCAGCCTTACAGGGCTTGAAGCTTTCTTT; CDR3: CASSLTGLEAFF
V: TRBV19; D: TRBD1; size: NA; J: TRBJ1-2; DNA: TGTGCCAGTAGTGGACAGGGGTATGGCTACACCTTC; CDR3: CASSGQGYGYTF
V: TRBV21-1; D: NA; size: NA; J: TRBJ2-2; DNA: TGTGTCAGCAGCCGCGGACCGGACATGTACTCCGGGGAGCTGTTTTTT; CDR3: CVSSRGPDMYSGELFF
V: TRBV2; D: NA; size: NA; J: TRBJ2-1; DNA: TGTGCCAGCAGTGGTAGCGCGTCTGAGCAGTTCTTC; CDR3: CASSGSASEQFF
V: TRBV4-2; D: TRBD2; size: few; J: TRBJ2-7; DNA: TGTGCCAGCAGCCTACGGGCTAGCGGGAGGGCCCACGAGCAGTACTTC; CDR3: CASSLRASGRAHEQYF
V: TRBV7-9; D: NA; size: NA; J: TRBJ1-1; DNA: TGTGCCAGCAGCGTAGCACCGGGACAATACACTGAAGCTTTCTTT; CDR3: CASSVAPGQYTEAFF
V: TRBV11-2; D: NA; size: NA; J: TRBJ1-4; DNA: TGTGCCAGCAGCTACCCCGGTGAAAAACTGTTTTTT; CDR3: CASSYPGEKLFF
V: TRBV28; D: NA; size: NA; J: TRBJ2-7; DNA: TGTGCCAGCAGTTCCCCCGCCGCGGGGGCGCAGGGCGAGCAGTACTTC; CDR3: CASSSPAAGAQGEQYF
V: TRBV19; D: NA; size: NA; J: TRBJ1-1; DNA: TGTGCCAGTTTCCGACAGATGAACACTGAAGCTTTCTTT; CDR3: CASFRQMNTEAFF
V: TRBV7-6; D: NA; size: NA; J: TRBJ1-5; DNA: TGTGCCAGCAGCTTATCGGGAAAGGGTAGCAATCAGCCCCAGCATTTT; CDR3: CASSLSGKGSNQPQHF
V: TRBV19; D: NA; size: NA; J: TRBJ1-1; DNA: TGTGCCAGTATGCGCTTTGTGAACACTGAAGCTTTCTTT; CDR3: CASMRFVNTEAFF
V: TRBV7-2; D: NA; size: NA; J: TRBJ2-3; DNA: TGTGCCAGCGGCTTCTTTTCAGATACGCAGTATTTT; CDR3: CASGFFSDTQYF
V: TRBV30; D: TRBD1; size: few; J: TRBJ1-2; DNA: TGTGCCTGGGACTGGACAGGGACTAACTATGGCTACACCTTC; CDR3: CAWDWTGTNYGYTF
V: TRBV11-2; D: TRBD2; size: once; J: TRBJ2-3; DNA: TGTGCCAGCAGCTCCCCGGGACTAGCGGGAGATGGCACAGATACGCAGTATTTT; CDR3: CASSSPGLAGDGTDTQYF
V: TRBV27; D: TRBD1; size: NA; J: TRBJ1-1; DNA: TGTGCCATAAAGACAGGGGCTGGGAACACTGAAGCTTTCTTT; CDR3: CAIKTGAGNTEAFF
V: TRBV10-2; D: NA; size: NA; J: TRBJ1-5; DNA: TGCGCCAGCACCCCTGACAGAAATCAGCCCCAGCATTTT; CDR3: CASTPDRNQPQHF
V: TRBV11-2; D: TRBD1; size: NA; J: TRBJ1-5; DNA: TGTGCCAGCAGCACACAGGGGGTTGGCAATCAGCCCCAGCATTTT; CDR3: CASSTQGVGNQPQHF
V: TRBV11-3; D: NA; size: NA; J: TRBJ2-1; DNA: TGTGCCAGCAGCTTGACTAGTTTCACGGAGCAGTTCTTC; CDR3: CASSLTSFTEQFF
V: TRBV21-1; D: NA; size: NA; J: TRBJ1-5; DNA: TGTGCCAGCAGCAGACAAGACAGGGGGCATAGGAGCAATCAGCCCCAGCATTTT; CDR3: CASSRQDRGHRSNQPQHF
V: TRBV2; D: TRBD1; size: NA; J: TRBJ1-2; DNA: TGTGCCAGCAGTTACCGGGACAGATATATAGCTAACTATGGCTACACCTTC; CDR3: CASSYRDRYIANYGYTF
V: TRBV5-1; D: NA; size: few; J: TRBJ1-1; DNA: TGCGCCAGCAGCTTCGGGTCCCCTCGAGACACTGAAGCTTTCTTT; CDR3: CASSFGSPRDTEAFF
V: TRBV29-1; D: TRBD2; size: NA; J: TRBJ2-3; DNA: TGCAGCGTCAAGAGCCATATAGCGGGAGCGGGTGCGCAGTATTTT; CDR3: CSVKSHIAGAGAQYF
V: TRBV5-1; D: TRBD1; size: NA; J: TRBJ2-1; DNA: TGCGCCAGCAGCCCGGGACAGGGCTCCTACAATGAGCAGTTCTTC; CDR3: CASSPGQGSYNEQFF
V: TRBV29-1; D: NA; size: once; J: TRBJ2-5; DNA: TGCAGCGTTGAGGGCGGGGCCCTGCAGGAGACCCAGTACTTC; CDR3: CSVEGGALQETQYF
V: TRBV30; D: NA; size: NA; J: TRBJ1-6; DNA: TGTGCCTGGAGTGTAGGAGGATCACCCCTCCACTTT; CDR3: CAWSVGGSPLHF
V: TRBV6-5; D: TRBD2; size: NA; J: TRBJ2-7; DNA: TGTGCCAGCAGTAGCGGGACGACCTATTACGAGCAGTACTTC; CDR3: CASSSGTTYYEQYF
V: TRBV5-6; D: TRBD1; size: NA; J: TRBJ1-2; DNA: TGTGCCAGCAGCTGGAGGGACAGGGGGATCTATGGCTACACCTTC; CDR3: CASSWRDRGIYGYTF
V: TRBV10-3; D: TRBD1; size: NA; J: TRBJ2-2; DNA: TGTGCCATCAGTGAGAGACAGGGGGACACCGGGGAGCTGTTTTTT; CDR3: CAISERQGDTGELFF
V: TRBV7-3; D: TRBD1; size: NA; J: TRBJ2-7; DNA: TGTGCCAGCAGCTCTACCGGGACAGGTTCCTACGAGCAGTACTTC; CDR3: CASSSTGTGSYEQYF
V: TRBV6-6; D: NA; size: NA; J: TRBJ1-5; DNA: TGTGCCAGCAGCGTAACAGGGTCCAATCAGCCCCAGCATTTT; CDR3: CASSVTGSNQPQHF
V: TRBV7-8; D: TRBD1; size: NA; J: TRBJ2-7; DNA: TGTGCCAGCAGCTCCAACAGGGGAGTGGTAAACGAGCAGTACTTC; CDR3: CASSSNRGVVNEQYF
V: TRBV7-3; D: NA; size: few; J: TRBJ1-2; DNA: TGTGCCAGCAGCCCTACAGGCCTCAACTATGGCTACACCTTC; CDR3: CASSPTGLNYGYTF
V: TRBV7-3; D: NA; size: NA; J: TRBJ2-3; DNA: TGTGCCAGCAGCTTAACGGGAGTAGCGCGAAGCACAGATACGCAGTATTTT; CDR3: CASSLTGVARSTDTQYF
V: TRBV11-2; D: TRBD1; size: NA; J: TRBJ2-1; DNA: TGTGCCAGCAGCTTATACGTGGACAGGGAGCACAATGAGCAGTTCTTC; CDR3: CASSLYVDREHNEQFF
V: TRBV6-5; D: TRBD1; size: medium-sized; J: TRBJ1-2; DNA: TGTGCCAGCAGTCGGACAGGGCAAGGCTACACCTTC; CDR3: CASSRTGQGYTF
V: TRBV7-3; D: NA; size: few; J: TRBJ1-5; DNA: TGTGCCAGCAGCTTAACTAATGATCAGCCCCAGCATTTT; CDR3: CASSLTNDQPQHF
V: TRBV2; D: NA; size: NA; J: TRBJ1-1; DNA: TGTGCCAGCAGTGAAGGGGTGGGGAGTAGCACTGAAGCTTTCTTT; CDR3: CASSEGVGSSTEAFF
V: TRBV5-1; D: NA; size: NA; J: TRBJ2-7; DNA: TGCGCCAGCAGCTTGACAGAGACCTACGAGCAGTACTTC; CDR3: CASSLTETYEQYF
V: TRBV30; D: NA; size: NA; J: TRBJ2-2; DNA: TGTGCCTGGCGAAGGAGGGCTGCCGGGGAGCTGTTTTTT; CDR3: CAWRRRAAGELFF
V: TRBV5-4; D: TRBD2; size: NA; J: TRBJ2-1; DNA: TGTGCCAGCACCCTTTCACTAGCGGGGCGCTACAATGAGCAGTTCTTC; CDR3: CASTLSLAGRYNEQFF
V: TRBV5-6; D: NA; size: NA; J: TRBJ2-7; DNA: TGTGCCAGCAGGCGTTATAACTACGAGCAGTACTTC; CDR3: CASRRYNYEQYF
V: TRBV9; D: TRBD1; size: NA; J: TRBJ2-3; DNA: TGTGCCAGCAGCGCTCGACAGGGCATAGACACAGATACGCAGTATTTT; CDR3: CASSARQGIDTDTQYF
V: TRBV30; D: NA; size: few; J: TRBJ1-1; DNA: TGTGCCTACCTGCGACAGTATGGCACTGAAGCTTTCTTT; CDR3: CAYLRQYGTEAFF
V: TRBV7-9; D: TRBD2; size: NA; J: TRBJ2-2; DNA: TGTGCCAGCAGCGGGTCTAGCGGGGCGAACACCGGGGAGCTGTTTTTT; CDR3: CASSGSSGANTGELFF